This T cell receptor (beta chain) was obtained from a study of blood T cell repertoires in COVID-19. Overall study: The United States, Italy and Spain supplied acute and convalescent COVID-19 samples.

There are 14 residues in the CDR3. Deletions cut 7 bases from V and 2 bases from J, with 12 bases between. Germline values: CDR1 MNHEY, CDR2 SVGAGI. Participants' reported clinical history set cohort assignment. Recovered status in Cohort 3 required two negative PCRs, clearance, or symptom resolution. In the source study's methods: Estimation of nucleated cell counts relied on the amplification of reference gene primers. Produced via immunoSEQ multiplex PCR; TCRdb's table is partial and in-frame only. For V, J and clone size, that table is used; D and trimming come from the DNA. This repertoire shows about 480,000 clones, around nine tenths found once; its top ten account for 8.3%.

This TCR was recovered from a woman aged 55-69 years who had recovered from COVID-19. The chain uses TRBV6-5 and TRBJ1-3; TRBD1 is a possible D gene (5 bases). The sequencing input was PBMCs or T cells enriched from blood (not recorded which). The CDR3 DNA reads TGTGCCAGCACCCCTGGAGGGGCTGGAAACACCATATATTTT. This encodes CASTPGGAGNTIYF.